This T cell receptor (beta chain) was observed in a study of blood T cell repertoires in COVID-19. Overall study context: The United States, Italy and Spain were the sources of the acute and convalescent COVID-19 samples. Nucleic acid was either cDNA or gDNA, and it came from T cells, B-cell-depleted T cells, or PBMCs.

Germline V lookup: CDR1 SGHTA, CDR2 FQGNSA. The V and J ends lost 0 bases and 1 base respectively, with 9 bases between them. This CDR3 contains 15 residues. Study processing details: Estimates of nucleated cell counts were drawn from the amplification of reference gene primers. Clones were sequenced by immunoSEQ multiplex PCR, and TCRdb holds only the in-frame ones, with some missing. The DNA was the basis for D and trimming; V, J and clone size are from that table. Here the sample spans around 25,000 clones, about 83% being singletons. Sample: peripheral blood. This chain links TRBV7-2 with TRBJ1-1; the D gene is possibly TRBD1 (5 bases). The receptor was isolated from a human donor with active COVID-19. The donor label of this sample is uncertain. CDR3 coding DNA: TGTGCCAGCAGCTTAGCCGGGGGGGAGAACACTGAAGCTTTCTTT. It encodes CASSLAGGENTEAFF.